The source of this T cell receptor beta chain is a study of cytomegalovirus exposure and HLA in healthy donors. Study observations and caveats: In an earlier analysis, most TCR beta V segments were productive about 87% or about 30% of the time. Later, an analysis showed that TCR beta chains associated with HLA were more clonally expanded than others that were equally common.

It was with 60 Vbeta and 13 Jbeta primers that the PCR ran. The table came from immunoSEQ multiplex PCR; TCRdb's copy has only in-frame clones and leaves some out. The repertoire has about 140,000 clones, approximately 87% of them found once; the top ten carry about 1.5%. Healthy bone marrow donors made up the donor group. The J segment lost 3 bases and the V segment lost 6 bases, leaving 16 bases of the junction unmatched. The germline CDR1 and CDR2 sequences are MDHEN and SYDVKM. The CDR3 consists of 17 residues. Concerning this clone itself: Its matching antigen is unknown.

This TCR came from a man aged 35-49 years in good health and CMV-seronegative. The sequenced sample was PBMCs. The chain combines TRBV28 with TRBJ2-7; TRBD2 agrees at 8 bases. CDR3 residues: CASSSPYAAGGFYEQYF. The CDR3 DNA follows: TGTGCCAGCAGCTCTCCCTACGCGGCGGGGGGCTTCTACGAGCAGTACTTC.